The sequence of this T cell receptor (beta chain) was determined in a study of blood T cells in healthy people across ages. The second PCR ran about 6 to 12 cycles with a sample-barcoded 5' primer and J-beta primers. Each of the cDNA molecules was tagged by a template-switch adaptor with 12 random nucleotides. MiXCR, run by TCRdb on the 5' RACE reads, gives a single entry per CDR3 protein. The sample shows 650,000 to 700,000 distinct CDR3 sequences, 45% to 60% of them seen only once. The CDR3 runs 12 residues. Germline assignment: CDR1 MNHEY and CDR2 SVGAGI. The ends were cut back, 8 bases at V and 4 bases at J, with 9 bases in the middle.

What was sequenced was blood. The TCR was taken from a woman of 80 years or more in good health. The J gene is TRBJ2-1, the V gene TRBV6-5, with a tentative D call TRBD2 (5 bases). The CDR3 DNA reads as TGTGCCAGCGCGCGGGTTTACAATGAGCAGTTCTTC. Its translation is CASARVYNEQFF.